Below are 28 T cell receptor beta chains sequenced from a single sample in a study of blood T cell repertoires in COVID-19. Profiled with immunoSEQ multiplex PCR; TCRdb holds only in-frame clones, not every one. The sample yields about half a million clones, 80% to 90% seen once. Input material: peripheral blood. The source of these receptors is a human donor in a cohort sampled during active COVID-19.

The gene calls are TRBV5-8 and TRBJ2-1; perhaps TRBD2 as D (6 bases). This CDR3 is 17 amino acids long. Germline loops: CDR1 SGHTS, CDR2 YDEGEE. Trimming left V 1 base short and J 4 bases short, with 18 bases between. Written as DNA, the CDR3 is TGTGCCAGCAGCTTGCCCCCCCTTAGCGGAGTTTACAATGAGCAGTTCTTC. Its protein is CASSLPPLSGVYNEQFF.

V gene TRBV27 combines with J gene TRBJ1-4; D is possibly TRBD1 (6 bases). V shed 5 bases and J shed 0 bases, with 10 bases lying between them. Germline V gives CDR1 MNHEY, CDR2 SMNVEV (reference sequence). The CDR3 is 15 amino acids. CDR3 sequence: CASSDRFATNEKLFF. CDR3 nucleotide sequence: TGTGCCAGCAGTGACAGGTTTGCAACTAATGAAAAACTGTTTTTT.

The V gene is TRBV7-9, the J gene TRBJ1-2; D is unclear. Germline-derived CDR1 and CDR2 are SEHNR and FQNEAQ (reference sequence). Deletions cut 5 bases from V and 8 bases from J, with 18 bases between. This CDR3 is built from 14 residues. CDR3 in amino acids: CASSPTGVGSGYTF. In nucleotides, the CDR3 is TGTGCCAGCAGCCCGACCGGGGTAGGGAGCGGCTACACCTTC.

In nucleotides, the CDR3 is TGTGCCAGCAGCACGGCCGGGACTAGCGGAACCTACGAGCAGTACTTC. Its protein is CASSTAGTSGTYEQYF. The V and J genes are TRBV7-2 and TRBJ2-7; 11 bases are shared with TRBD2. CDR1 SGHTA and CDR2 FQGNSA come from the germline V gene. The CDR3 covers 16 residues. The trim removed 5 bases at V and 2 bases at J, leaving 8 bases unmatched.

V and J are TRBV10-3 and TRBJ2-1, with TRBD2 matching 10 bases. The CDR3 spans 18 residues. CDR1 ENHRY and CDR2 SYGVKD come from the germline V gene. The ends lost 3 bases at V and 10 bases at J; junction bases unmatched: 18. The DNA of the CDR3 is TGTGCCATCAGTGATGACCCTAGCGGGAGTCCCTTTGCATGGGAGCAGTTCTTC. Protein: CAISDDPSGSPFAWEQFF.

V and J are TRBV5-1 and TRBJ2-5, with TRBD1 matching over 9 bases. The germline gives CDR1 SGHRS, CDR2 YFSETQ. V dropped 0 bases and J dropped 1; count of bases not matched to a gene: 4. The CDR3 totals 16 residues. CDR3 loop: CASSLDTGGPQETQYF. The CDR3 nucleotides are TGCGCCAGCAGCTTGGACACAGGGGGCCCCCAAGAGACCCAGTACTTC.

This clone occurred once. The chain joins TRBV7-2 to TRBJ2-1; D gene ambiguous. V lost 2 bases and J 0 bases, leaving 11 bases between the germline ends. Looked up from germline, CDR1 is SGHTA and CDR2 is FQGNSA. The length of the CDR3 is 16 residues. CDR3: CASSLSSLNSYNEQFF. CDR3 sequence (DNA): TGTGCCAGCAGCTTAAGTAGCCTTAACTCCTACAATGAGCAGTTCTTC. Together with reference TRBV7-2 and TRBJ2-1, the CDR3 gives the full variable domain: GAGVSQSPSNKVTEKGKDVELRCDPISGHTALYWYRQSLGQGLEFLIYFQGNSAPDKSGLPSDRFSAERTGGSVSTLTIQRTQQEDSAVYLCASSLSSLNSYNEQFFGPGTRLTVL.

The rearrangement joins TRBV5-1 to TRBJ2-3; 9 bases are shared with TRBD1. The V and J ends lost 3 bases and 4 bases, in that order; junction bases with no gene match: 3. Germline CDR1 and CDR2: SGHRS and YFSETQ. The length of the CDR3 is 14 residues. The CDR3 region has the DNA TGCGCCAGCAGCTGGACAGGGGAAGCAGATACGCAGTATTTT. This translates into CASSWTGEADTQYF.

The V gene is TRBV7-3, the J gene TRBJ1-1, with TRBD1 matching over 7 bases. The CDR3 is 14 residues long. Looked up from germline, CDR1 is SGHTA and CDR2 is FQGTGA. Unmatched junction bases numbered 11, after V lost 5 bases and J lost 8 bases. The CDR3 nucleotides are TGTGCCAGCAGCCCCAACCGGGACAGATCCGAAGCTTTCTTT. Translation: CASSPNRDRSEAFF.

V usage is TRBV7-3 and J usage is TRBJ2-5; 7 bases match TRBD2. V trimming: 5 bases; J trimming: 2 bases; junction bases outside the gene matches: 11. This CDR3 is built from 16 residues. Germline V lookup: CDR1 SGHTA, CDR2 FQGTGA. The CDR3 DNA reads as TGTGCCAGCAGCCTCAGACTAGCCGAGGGACAAGAGACCCAGTACTTC. Its translation is CASSLRLAEGQETQYF.

This rearrangement joins TRBV30 to TRBJ2-6; 7 bases line up with TRBD1. Trimming took 2 bases from V and 9 from J; bases not matched to a gene: 7. The CDR3 contains 14 residues. Germline-derived CDR1 and CDR2 are GTSNPN and SVGIG (reference sequence). CDR3: CAWSYRGVGNVLTF. In DNA, the CDR3 is TGTGCCTGGAGTTACAGGGGTGTGGGCAACGTCCTGACTTTC. The complete variable domain, with remaining parts taken from reference TRBV30 and TRBJ2-6, reads SQTIHQWPATLVQPVGSPLSLECTVEGTSNPNLYWYRQAAGRGLQLLFYSVGIGQISSEVPQNLSASRPQDRQFILSSKKLLLSDSGFYLCAWSYRGVGNVLTFGAGSRLTVL.

The gene calls are TRBV19 and TRBJ1-1, with unresolved D. V shed 4 bases and J shed 0 bases, with 12 bases lying between them. The CDR3 totals 15 residues. Germline V gene sequence: CDR1 LNHDA, CDR2 SQIVND (reference sequence). CDR3 bases: TGTGCCAGTAGTAGGCAGGTGCTCATGAACACTGAAGCTTTCTTT. It encodes CASSRQVLMNTEAFF.

The rearrangement links TRBV19 to TRBJ2-3; weak D call: TRBD1 (7 bases). The CDR3 is made up of 15 amino acids. The V end was cut by 5 bases, the J end by 6 bases, with 18 bases between. Germline V gene sequence: CDR1 LNHDA, CDR2 SQIVND (reference sequence). CDR3 in DNA: TGTGCCAGTAGTCCTCATAGGTCAGGGGGGGATACGCAGTATTTT. It encodes CASSPHRSGGDTQYF.

This clone occurred once. The chain combines TRBV29-1 with TRBJ1-1; no firm D call. Deletions cut 1 base from V and 1 base from J, with 4 bases between. Per germline, CDR1 SQVTM and CDR2 ANQGSEA. This CDR3 contains 12 residues. The CDR3 nucleotides read TGCAGCGTTGAAGCACAGAACACTGAAGCTTTCTTT. This codes for CSVEAQNTEAFF.

V gene TRBV28 combines with J gene TRBJ1-1; D unresolved. Deletions cut 3 bases from V and 4 bases from J, with 9 bases between. This CDR3 has 13 residues. Germline loops: CDR1 MDHEN, CDR2 SYDVKM. The CDR3 spells CASSLASSTEAFF. CDR3 bases: TGTGCCAGCAGTTTGGCCAGTTCCACTGAAGCTTTCTTT.

The J gene is TRBJ1-5, the V gene TRBV2; possibly TRBD1 for D (6 bases). Germline V lookup: CDR1 SNHLY, CDR2 FYNNEI. The CDR3 extends over 14 amino acids. V lost 6 bases and J lost 4, with 13 bases in between. The CDR3 DNA sequence: TGTGCCAGCAGAAGGGGGGAGGGAAATCAGCCCCAGCATTTT. It translates to CASRRGEGNQPQHF.

J is TRBJ2-1 and V is TRBV6-5, with TRBD2 matching 7 bases. The CDR3 sequence is 15 residues long. Germline CDR1 MNHEY, CDR2 SVGAGI. V was clipped by 2 bases and J by 8 bases; unmatched bases: 9. CDR3: CASSYRAGVLDEQFF. The CDR3 DNA reads as TGTGCCAGCAGTTACAGGGCGGGAGTTTTGGATGAGCAGTTCTTC.

The gene calls are TRBV13 and TRBJ2-4; TRBD2 agrees at 7 bases. The V segment lost 1 base and the J segment 2 bases; nucleotides outside the gene matches: 5. CDR1 is PRHDT and CDR2 is FYEKMQ in the germline V gene (reference sequence). The CDR3 is 16 residues long. The CDR3 loop reads CASSLERDRTKNIQYF. The CDR3, as DNA: TGTGCCAGCAGCTTAGAGCGGGACCGGACCAAAAACATTCAGTACTTC.

The chain recombines TRBV29-1 with TRBJ1-1; D unclear. Germline loops: CDR1 SQVTM, CDR2 ANQGSEA. The germline V and J ends were trimmed by 7 bases and 5 bases, with 20 bases remaining between them. This CDR3 comprises 14 residues. This chain's CDR3 is CSGRIQSTVTEAFF. In DNA form, the CDR3 reads TGCAGCGGTCGTATACAGTCGACCGTTACTGAAGCTTTCTTT. The whole variable domain, remainder taken from reference TRBV29-1 and TRBJ1-1, is SAVISQKPSRDICQRGTSLTIQCQVDSQVTMMFWYRQQPGQSLTLIATANQGSEATYESGFVIDKFPISRPNLTFSTLTVSNMSPEDSSIYLCSGRIQSTVTEAFFGQGTRLTVV.

The chain couples TRBV7-2 to TRBJ1-5; D possibly corresponds to TRBD1 (5 bases). V was clipped by 7 bases and J by 6 bases, with 16 bases between them. The CDR3 contains 14 residues. CDR1 SGHTA and CDR2 FQGNSA come from the germline V gene. This CDR3 reads CASTRGGAVQPQHF. CDR3 nucleotide sequence: TGTGCCAGCACCCGGGGAGGGGCGGTTCAGCCCCAGCATTTT.

The J gene is TRBJ1-1, the V gene TRBV28; a possible D gene is TRBD1 (6 bases). Germline loops: CDR1 MDHEN, CDR2 SYDVKM. The CDR3 runs 14 residues. V was pared by 9 bases and J by 3 bases, with 17 bases between. DNA of the CDR3: TGTGCCAGTACCGTACAGGGTTTGGACACTGAAGCTTTCTTT. Translating gives CASTVQGLDTEAFF.

The count of this clone is one. J is TRBJ2-5 and V is TRBV7-3, with 7 nucleotides matching TRBD2. Germline lookup yields CDR1 SGHTA and CDR2 FQGTGA. J gave up 4 bases and V 6 bases, and 14 bases lay outside the gene matches. The CDR3 consists of 16 residues. The CDR3: CASSQNLGGRGETQYF. The CDR3 DNA reads TGTGCCAGCAGTCAAAACCTCGGCGGGAGAGGAGAGACCCAGTACTTC.

The chain joins TRBV4-3 to TRBJ2-3; 10 bases are a match to TRBD2. Germline V gives CDR1 LGHNA, CDR2 YSLEER. This CDR3 has 19 residues. V lost 0 bases and J lost 7; bases outside the gene matches: 16. CDR3 sequence: CASSQDPAGASGSLNTQYF. The CDR3 DNA reads TGCGCCAGCAGCCAAGATCCCGCGGGAGCTAGCGGGAGTTTAAATACGCAGTATTTT.

The rearrangement links TRBV7-3 to TRBJ1-2; TRBD1 matches 8 bases. V dropped 4 bases and J dropped 8; count of bases not matched to a gene: 6. This CDR3 comprises 13 residues. CDR1 is SGHTA, CDR2 FQGTGA, per germline. CDR3 residues: CASSSLQGGGYTF. Written as DNA, the CDR3 is TGTGCCAGCAGCTCATTACAGGGGGGCGGCTACACCTTC.

This chain joins TRBV21-1 and TRBJ2-7; TRBD2 is taken as the D call from the table, unchecked against the DNA. TRBV21-1 is designated a pseudogene. The CDR3 contains 17 residues. The CDR3 reads CASSKGLAGVSSYEQYF. CDR3 coding DNA: TGTGCCAGCAGCAAAGGACTAGCGGGGGTAAGCTCCTACGAGCAGTACTTC.

The V and J genes are TRBV12-3 or TRBV12-4 and TRBJ2-5, with 7 bases matching TRBD2. The CDR3 contains 13 residues. V shed 6 bases and J 5 bases; nucleotides not matched to a gene: 6. The CDR3 DNA reads TGTGCCAGCAGGAGCCTCGGGAGGGAGACCCAGTACTTC. This sequence encodes CASRSLGRETQYF.

This clone is a singleton in its sample. The chain couples TRBV30 to TRBJ1-1; no definite D call. V lost 2 bases, J lost 5 bases, and 21 bases lay in between. The V gene's germline CDR1 is GTSNPN and CDR2 SVGIG (reference sequence). CDR3 length equals 16 residues. DNA of the CDR3: TGTGCCTGGAGTTCGAGGTCCATTCTCCTACGGACTGAAGCTTTCTTT. Encoded protein: CAWSSRSILLRTEAFF.

The V gene is TRBV7-2, the J gene TRBJ1-2; maybe TRBD1 (5 bases). CDR3 length: 14 residues. Germline CDR1 reads SGHTA; CDR2 reads FQGNSA. V lost 3 bases, J lost 2 bases, and 10 bases lay in between. CDR3 in DNA: TGTGCCAGCAGCTTTCGTGGGGGGAACTATGGCTACACCTTC. Its protein product is CASSFRGGNYGYTF.